This TCR beta chain appears in the sequencing data of a study of STAT5B mutations in CD4+ large granular lymphocyte leukemia. Study-wide results and limits: Compared with healthy controls (2/35), patient top clones favored TRBV06 (8/27). Without HLA matching, higher CD4+ than CD8+ T-LGLL clonality could reflect small sample size.

This table comes from immunoSEQ multiplex PCR, and its TCRdb copy is limited to in-frame clones, with some not included. In the table there are tens of thousands of clones, 87% of which are singletons. In the case of this clone: Its antigen remains unknown.

The length of the CDR3 is 11 residues. V shed 4 bases and J shed 5 bases, with 9 bases lying between them. Germline assignment: CDR1 DFQATT and CDR2 SNEGSKA (reference sequence). The chain has TRBV20-1 and TRBJ2-7; D is undetermined. Sequencing used CD4+ T cells from blood buffy coats. The sequence was obtained from a human donor in good health. The CDR3, as DNA: TGCAGTGCTATGGCAGTCGACGAGCAGTACTTC. Its translation is CSAMAVDEQYF.